The clone carrying this TCR beta chain has more than one count but fewer than ten. The data stem from a study of blood T cells in healthy people across ages. Sample-barcoded 5' priming and a J-beta primer mix drove a second PCR of roughly 7 to 11 cycles. One entry per CDR3 protein, called by TCRdb with MiXCR from the 5' RACE reads. The sample lists roughly 700,000 distinct CDR3 sequences; approximately 50% were seen once. V lost 0 bases to trimming and J lost 0 bases, with 10 bases between them. Germline V gene lookup returns CDR1 SGDLS and CDR2 YYNGEE. The CDR3 runs to 15 residues. Input material: blood. This TCR was recovered from a woman aged 55-69 years in good health. The chain employs TRBV9 and TRBJ2-7; D is undetermined. This CDR3 is CASSVDRASSYEQYF. For the CDR3, the DNA is TGTGCCAGCAGCGTAGACCGGGCAAGCTCCTACGAGCAGTACTTC.